Presented here are 12 T cell receptor beta chains from one specimen sequenced in a study of cytomegalovirus exposure and HLA in healthy donors. PCR involved 60 Vbeta and 13 Jbeta primers. The data were produced by immunoSEQ multiplex PCR, yet TCRdb's version contains in-frame clones alone and is incomplete. The table has about 130,000 clones, about 82% seen once. Material: PBMCs. The receptor set was obtained from a man aged 50 or older in good health and CMV-seronegative.

The chain has TRBV14 and TRBJ1-6, with D unresolved. Trimming stripped 1 base from V and 9 bases from J, with 13 bases between. Germline CDR1 SGHDN, CDR2 FVKESK. The CDR3 extends over 15 amino acids. Here the CDR3 reads CASSQVLYAGSPLHF. CDR3 DNA sequence: TGTGCCAGCAGCCAAGTTCTGTATGCGGGTTCACCCCTCCACTTT.

CDR3 DNA sequence: TGTGCCAGCAGCACCCCGTCTAGCGGGGTCACAGATACGCAGTATTTT. This sequence encodes CASSTPSSGVTDTQYF. The chain is built from TRBV9 and TRBJ2-3; 9 nucleotides agree with TRBD2. The V segment lost 4 bases and the J segment 2 bases; nucleotides outside the gene matches: 8. The CDR3 has 16 residues. The V gene's germline CDR1 is SGDLS and CDR2 YYNGEE.

On this clone itself: A junction boundary mismatches the germline segment, possibly from a read error. V and J are TRBV7-9 and TRBJ2-1; D might be TRBD1 (7 bases). CDR3 length equals 13 residues. Germline values: CDR1 SEHNR, CDR2 FQNEAQ (reference sequence). Written as DNA, the CDR3 is TGTTCCAGCAGCTTAGTTGGAGGGGGCTTGGAGTTCTTC. The encoded protein is CSSSLVGGGLEFF.

The chain recombines TRBV7-9 with TRBJ2-5; D gene unclear. V was trimmed by 4 bases and J by 1 base, leaving 10 bases between them. CDR3 length: 14 amino acids. CDR1 and CDR2 (germline): SEHNR, FQNEAQ (reference sequence). In nucleotides, the CDR3 is TGTGCCAGCAGCTCAAGCGCATCCCAAGAGACCCAGTACTTC. Amino acids: CASSSSASQETQYF. Complete variable domain (other parts from reference TRBV7-9 and TRBJ2-5): DTGVSQNPRHKITKRGQNVTFRCDPISEHNRLYWYRQTLGQGPEFLTYFQNEAQLEKSRLLSDRFSAERPKGSFSTLEIQRTEQGDSAMYLCASSSSASQETQYFGPGTRLLVL.

This clone has more than one count but fewer than ten. The rearrangement uses TRBV6-5 and TRBJ2-2, with 11 bases aligning to TRBD1. The CDR3 covers 14 residues. Losses at the gene ends were 6 bases for V and 7 bases for J; bases not matched to a gene: 4. The germline CDR1 and CDR2 sequences are MNHEY and SVGAGI. CDR3 sequence (DNA): TGTGCCAGCAGGGGGACAGGGGGGGTCGGGGAGCTGTTTTTT. Translation gives CASRGTGGVGELFF.

The rearrangement joins TRBV6-1 to TRBJ1-5, with D possibly TRBD1 on 5 matching bases. V lost 4 bases and J 7 bases, leaving 17 bases between the germline ends. The V gene's germline CDR1 is MNHNS and CDR2 SASEGT. The length of the CDR3 is 15 residues. The CDR3, as DNA: TGTGCCAGCAGTGGGGACGGGAGGTTCGGACAGCCCCAGCATTTT. This translates into CASSGDGRFGQPQHF.

This chain links TRBV5-4 with TRBJ1-2; tentative D call: TRBD1 (6 bases). This CDR3 has 14 amino acids. Germline V gene data show CDR1 as SGHNT and CDR2 as YYREEE (reference sequence). Trimming removed 3 bases from V and 6 bases from J, with 15 bases in between. This chain's CDR3 is CASSSPTGLNGYTF. The DNA for the CDR3 is TGTGCCAGCAGCTCTCCCACAGGGTTGAATGGCTACACCTTC.

The sample holds a few counts of this clone. At one of its ends the junction is not consistent with the germline gene, which may arise from a read error. J is TRBJ2-5 and V is TRBV7-9, with 8 bases that match TRBD2. Germline V CDR1 and CDR2: SEHNR, FQNEAQ (reference sequence). The CDR3 consists of 16 residues. DNA of the CDR3: TGTTCCAGCAGCTTTGGCTTGCTAGCGGGTGGGGAGACCCAGTACTTC. It translates to CSSSFGLLAGGETQYF.

This chain links TRBV7-9 with TRBJ2-1, with TRBD2 as a possible D gene (5 bases). The CDR3 has 14 residues. V lost 2 bases and J lost 5, with 10 bases in between. Per the germline V gene, CDR1 is SEHNR and CDR2 is FQNEAQ (reference sequence). DNA for the CDR3: TGTGCCAGCAGCTTAACCGGGGATAACAATGAGCAGTTCTTC. Protein sequence: CASSLTGDNNEQFF.

The chain joins TRBV4-1 to TRBJ2-7, with a possible D match to TRBD2 (6 bases). V gave up 9 bases and J gave up 3 bases, with 21 bases separating them. CDR1 and CDR2 from the germline V gene are MGHRA and YSYEKL. The length of the CDR3 is 15 residues. The CDR3 loop is CASSPRDRDRYEQYF. For the CDR3, the DNA is TGCGCCAGTTCGCCGCGGGACCGAGATCGCTACGAGCAGTACTTC.

The CDR3 reads CASSLTEGSGWETQYF. Here the CDR3 DNA reads TGCGCCAGCAGCTTGACCGAGGGTAGCGGGTGGGAGACCCAGTACTTC. The chain employs TRBV5-1 and TRBJ2-5; TRBD2 aligns across 7 bases. The ends lost 1 base at V and 5 bases at J; junction bases unmatched: 11. CDR1 is SGHRS and CDR2 is YFSETQ in the germline V gene. CDR3 length equals 16 residues. The full variable domain, its missing parts supplied by reference TRBV5-1 and TRBJ2-5, is KAGVTQTPRYLIKTRGQQVTLSCSPISGHRSVSWYQQTPGQGLQFLFEYFSETQRNKGNFPGRFSGRQFSNSRSEMNVSTLELGDSALYLCASSLTEGSGWETQYFGPGTRLLVL.

This chain uses TRBV5-6 with TRBJ2-2; D may be TRBD1 (5 bases). Trimming stripped 2 bases from V and 5 bases from J, with 13 bases between. The CDR3 totals 15 residues. CDR1 and CDR2 (germline): SGHDT, YYEEEE. CDR3 in amino acids: CASSLGHVKTGELFF. Here the CDR3 DNA reads TGTGCCAGCAGCTTAGGACACGTAAAGACCGGGGAGCTGTTTTTT.